The entry below gives a single T cell receptor (beta chain) sequence along with its context. Antigen unknown. This entry comes from a study of early T cells in non-severe SARS-CoV-2 infection. TCRdb analysed the 5' RACE reads with MiXCR anew, one entry per CDR3 protein. The sample shows 87,000 or so distinct CDR3 sequences, 11% to 15% of them seen only once. Study-level points and caveats: Missing private and CD4 specificities, VDJdb matching favored anti-spike CD8 responses.

V dropped 6 bases and J dropped 5; count of bases not matched to a gene: 8. The CDR3 runs 14 residues. Per the germline V gene, CDR1 is WNHNN and CDR2 is SYGVQD (reference sequence). The chain uses TRBV10-1 and TRBJ1-1; 8 bases map to TRBD1. The TCR comes from an adult who was a healthcare worker with PCR-confirmed SARS-CoV-2 infection or an uninfected control (not recorded which). The source material was whole blood. The CDR3 loop reads CASSSGQGGTEAFF. CDR3 coding DNA: TGCGCCAGCAGCTCCGGACAGGGAGGGACTGAAGCTTTCTTT.